This entry lists 3 T cell receptor beta chains sequenced from one sample in a study of technical replicates of blood from a few donors. Repertoires were generated with immunoSEQ multiplex PCR, while TCRdb's copy carries only in-frame clones and drops some. The profile shows about 53,000 clones, around 84% of them singletons. The sample consisted of PBMCs. The receptors here all came from a human donor in good health. Some clones in this sample may be carry-over from other donors' samples.

This rearrangement joins TRBV7-8 to TRBJ1-1; no definite D call. CDR3 length: 16 amino acids. Germline-derived CDR1 and CDR2 are SGHVS and FQNEAQ. The V end was cut by 2 bases, the J end by 1 base, with 14 bases between. CDR3: CASSLSVAGRNTEAFF. The CDR3 nucleotides are TGTGCCAGCAGCTTAAGTGTAGCGGGGAGGAACACTGAAGCTTTCTTT.

The CDR3 loop reads CASSSAGTAHYEQYF. In nucleotides, the CDR3 is TGTGCCAGCAGCTCCGCCGGGACAGCACACTACGAGCAGTACTTC. The chain employs TRBV7-8 and TRBJ2-7, with 7 bases aligning to TRBD1. The CDR3 runs 15 residues. J gave up 3 bases and V 4 bases, and 9 bases lay outside the gene matches. From germline, CDR1 is SGHVS and CDR2 FQNEAQ.

The chain carries TRBV11-1 and TRBJ2-7; D not resolved. CDR3 length: 13 amino acids. From germline, CDR1 is SGHAT and CDR2 FQDESV (reference sequence). Trimming removed 4 bases from V and 6 bases from J, with 13 bases in between. The CDR3 sequence: CASSYQMAAEQYF. The CDR3 DNA reads TGTGCCAGCAGCTACCAGATGGCGGCCGAGCAGTACTTC.